What follows are 21 T cell receptor beta chains derived from one specimen sequenced in a study of cytomegalovirus exposure and HLA in healthy donors. PCR was performed using 60 Vbeta and 13 Jbeta primers. The assay was immunoSEQ multiplex PCR, and TCRdb's table has in-frame clones only and misses some. The sample gives around 160,000 clones, 80% of which show up once; roughly 10% is in the top ten. Sequences were obtained from PBMCs. These receptors all stem from a man aged 18 to 35 in good health and CMV-seropositive.

To note about this clone: Likely a read error: the CDR3 ends without its conserved phenylalanine or tryptophan. The J gene is TRBJ1-6, the V gene TRBV2; D unresolved. The CDR3 totals 14 residues. Per germline, CDR1 SNHLY and CDR2 FYNNEI. V lost 7 bases and J 4 bases, leaving 11 bases between the germline ends. In DNA form, the CDR3 reads TGTGCCAGCATAGGCGGGCTGTATAATTCACCCCTCCACCTT. Translated, it gives CASIGGLYNSPLHL.

The rearrangement joins TRBV7-6 to TRBJ2-1; TRBD2 aligns across 9 bases. V trimming: 5 bases; J trimming: 0 bases; junction bases outside the gene matches: 14. Germline assignment: CDR1 SGHVS and CDR2 FNYEAQ. The CDR3 runs 19 residues. The CDR3 region is CASSLRAQTSGPSYNEQFF. As DNA, the CDR3 is TGTGCCAGCAGCCTCCGGGCGCAGACTAGCGGACCCTCCTACAATGAGCAGTTCTTC.

The table lists this clone with a count of one. Other DNA sequences within the sample encode an identical CDR3. The chain links TRBV27 to TRBJ2-7; 10 positions agree with TRBD2. V trimming: 0 bases; J trimming: 6 bases; junction bases outside the gene matches: 8. The germline V gene has CDR1 MNHEY and CDR2 SMNVEV (reference sequence). This CDR3 comprises 16 residues. The CDR3 DNA reads as TGTGCCAGCAGTTTATCGACAGCGGGAGGGCCGGCCGAGCAGTACTTC. Residues: CASSLSTAGGPAEQYF.

This clone was observed a handful of times. The chain is built from TRBV11-3 and TRBJ2-4, with D maybe TRBD2 (6 bases). CDR3 length: 15 residues. Germline-derived CDR1 and CDR2 are SGHNT and YENEEA. V was cut by 5 bases and J by 6 bases, with 17 bases left in between. The chain's CDR3 is CASSPPGDGINIQYF. The CDR3 DNA is TGTGCCAGCAGCCCCCCGGGGGACGGAATAAACATTCAGTACTTC. Full variable domain (remainder filled in from reference TRBV11-3 and TRBJ2-4): EAGVVQSPRYKIIEKKQPVAFWCNPISGHNTLYWYLQNLGQGPELLIRYENEEAVDDSQLPKDRFSAERLKGVDSTLKIQPAELGDSAVYLCASSPPGDGINIQYFGAGTRLSVL.

The V and J genes are TRBV30 and TRBJ2-3; weak D call: TRBD1 (6 bases). This CDR3 has 14 amino acids. V was clipped by 5 bases and J by 2 bases, with 14 bases between them. Per the germline V gene, CDR1 is GTSNPN and CDR2 is SVGIG (reference sequence). For the CDR3, the DNA is TGTGCCTGGGTTCACAGGGCCTACACAGATACGCAGTATTTT. Protein product: CAWVHRAYTDTQYF.

This chain connects TRBV27 to TRBJ2-1; D is possibly TRBD2 (6 bases). The CDR3 covers 14 residues. Germline assignment: CDR1 MNHEY and CDR2 SMNVEV (reference sequence). Trimming stripped 2 bases from V and 7 bases from J, with 12 bases between. In nucleotides, the CDR3 is TGTGCCAGCAGTTTAGACCTAGGACTAAATGAGCAGTTCTTC. Its translation: CASSLDLGLNEQFF.

The chain is built from TRBV13 and TRBJ2-1, with D possibly being TRBD1 (5 bases). CDR1 and CDR2 (germline): PRHDT, FYEKMQ (reference sequence). The germline V and J ends were trimmed by 0 bases and 7 bases, with 19 bases remaining between them. The CDR3 totals 17 residues. The CDR3 region has the DNA TGTGCCAGCAGCTTAGGCAGGGTCCATCCCATCGAGAATGAGCAGTTCTTC. This gives the protein CASSLGRVHPIENEQFF.

J is TRBJ2-1 and V is TRBV9, with D unclear. CDR1 and CDR2 from the germline V gene are SGDLS and YYNGEE. V lost 3 bases, J lost 6 bases, and 7 bases lay in between. The CDR3 totals 12 residues. The CDR3 spells CASSAYSNEQFF. In DNA form, the CDR3 reads TGTGCCAGCAGCGCCTACAGCAATGAGCAGTTCTTC.

The CDR3 DNA follows: TGTGCCTGGGTACTCCGGGACAGGGGGCTCACCTTC. It is translated as CAWVLRDRGLTF. This rearrangement joins TRBV30 to TRBJ1-2; 12 nucleotides align to TRBD1. Germline V gene sequence: CDR1 GTSNPN, CDR2 SVGIG (reference sequence). The CDR3 length is 12 residues. V gave up 5 bases and J gave up 13 bases; unmatched junction bases: 8.

The CDR3 reads CASAPPAGVGLNEQFF. Written as DNA, the CDR3 is TGTGCCAGTGCCCCCCCAGCGGGAGTAGGTCTAAATGAGCAGTTCTTC. This chain joins TRBV6-6 and TRBJ2-1; 8 bases agree with TRBD2. The CDR3 totals 16 residues. Germline values: CDR1 MNHNY, CDR2 SVGAGI (reference sequence). The ends lost 9 bases at V and 7 bases at J; junction bases unmatched: 17.

The CDR3, as DNA: TGTGCCACCAGCAGAGATCGGGGGACAGGGAGTTACGAGCAGTACTTC. Translation gives CATSRDRGTGSYEQYF. The chain links TRBV15 to TRBJ2-7, with TRBD1 identical over 9 bases. The trim removed 0 bases at V and 4 bases at J, leaving 7 bases unmatched. The germline CDR1 and CDR2 sequences are LNHNV and YYDKDF (reference sequence). The length of the CDR3 is 16 residues.

The rearrangement links TRBV7-9 to TRBJ2-5; 8 nucleotides agree with TRBD2. With V trimmed by 8 bases and J by 4 bases, 21 bases remained unmatched. Germline CDR1 SEHNR, CDR2 FQNEAQ (reference sequence). There are 18 residues in the CDR3. DNA of the CDR3: TGTGCCAGCGGGCTACCGGGACTAGTGGGGTACCGGGGAGAGACCCAGTACTTC. Encoded protein: CASGLPGLVGYRGETQYF.

This chain connects TRBV28 to TRBJ2-7, with D hard to call. V lost 8 bases and J lost 0, with 5 bases in between. The CDR3 consists of 11 residues. The germline gives CDR1 MDHEN, CDR2 SYDVKM. CDR3 sequence reads: CASSYSYEQYF. The CDR3, as DNA: TGTGCCAGCTCCTACTCCTACGAGCAGTACTTC.

This chain links TRBV19 with TRBJ2-2; D is possibly TRBD1 (5 bases). This CDR3 has 15 residues. Germline V gene sequence: CDR1 LNHDA, CDR2 SQIVND (reference sequence). Trimming left V 6 bases short and J 0 bases short, with 11 bases between. The DNA of the CDR3 is TGTGCCAGTAGGCCCGGACATACGAACACCGGGGAGCTGTTTTTT. This codes for CASRPGHTNTGELFF.

This clone was seen more than once but under ten times. In nucleotides, the CDR3 is TGTGCCAGCAGGGGGACTAGCGGGTTCAACACCGGGGAGCTGTTTTTT. This encodes CASRGTSGFNTGELFF. The rearrangement uses TRBV28 and TRBJ2-2, with 12 bases fitting TRBD2. In germline, CDR1 is MDHEN, CDR2 SYDVKM. After removal of 6 bases from V and 2 bases from J, the junction contained 4 bases not matched to a gene. The CDR3 runs to 16 residues.

The chain carries TRBV12-5 and TRBJ2-3; perhaps TRBD2 as D (6 bases). CDR1 and CDR2 (germline): LGHNT, FRNRAP. Trimming took 9 bases from V and 0 from J, leaving 10 bases between them. This CDR3 comprises 13 residues. CDR3 in DNA: TGTGCTAGCGGGGGAGTGAGCACAGATACGCAGTATTTT. This sequence encodes CASGGVSTDTQYF.

This sequence joins TRBV27 and TRBJ1-3; TRBD1 might be the D (6 bases). The CDR3 runs to 17 residues. Germline V gives CDR1 MNHEY, CDR2 SMNVEV (reference sequence). V gave up 3 bases and J gave up 3 bases, with 18 bases separating them. The CDR3 DNA sequence: TGTGCCAGCAGTTTTGAGAAGGGGGAACGCGGTGGAAACACCATATATTTT. Translating it yields CASSFEKGERGGNTIYF.

This rearrangement joins TRBV29-1 to TRBJ1-2; D might be TRBD1 (5 bases). V was cut by 1 base and J by 5 bases, with 8 bases left in between. The CDR3 is 12 amino acids. Germline CDR1 is SQVTM and CDR2 is ANQGSEA. The CDR3 protein is CSVEVQGYGYTF. The CDR3 nucleotides are TGCAGCGTTGAAGTTCAGGGATATGGCTACACCTTC.

This clone occurred a few times. The chain joins TRBV4-1 to TRBJ1-1; D gene unclear. The CDR3 length is 16 residues. CDR1 and CDR2 from the germline V gene are MGHRA and YSYEKL. Trimming pared 0 bases from V and 1 base from J, leaving 12 bases between. CDR3 loop: CASSQEIMKANTEAFF. The CDR3 region has the DNA TGCGCCAGCAGCCAAGAAATAATGAAAGCGAACACTGAAGCTTTCTTT.

The chain uses TRBV9 and TRBJ1-5; D gene unclear. The CDR3 consists of 13 residues. Looked up from germline, CDR1 is SGDLS and CDR2 is YYNGEE. The germline V and J ends were trimmed by 0 bases and 4 bases, with 5 bases remaining between them. The CDR3 loop is CASSVDQNQPQHF. As DNA, the CDR3 is TGTGCCAGCAGCGTAGACCAGAATCAGCCCCAGCATTTT.

V is TRBV6-6 and J is TRBJ1-5, with D hard to call. V lost 6 bases and J lost 4, with 4 bases in between. From germline, CDR1 is MNHNY and CDR2 SVGAGI (reference sequence). This CDR3 contains 11 residues. CDR3 loop: CASRANQPQHF. CDR3 nucleotide sequence: TGTGCCAGCAGAGCGAATCAGCCCCAGCATTTT.